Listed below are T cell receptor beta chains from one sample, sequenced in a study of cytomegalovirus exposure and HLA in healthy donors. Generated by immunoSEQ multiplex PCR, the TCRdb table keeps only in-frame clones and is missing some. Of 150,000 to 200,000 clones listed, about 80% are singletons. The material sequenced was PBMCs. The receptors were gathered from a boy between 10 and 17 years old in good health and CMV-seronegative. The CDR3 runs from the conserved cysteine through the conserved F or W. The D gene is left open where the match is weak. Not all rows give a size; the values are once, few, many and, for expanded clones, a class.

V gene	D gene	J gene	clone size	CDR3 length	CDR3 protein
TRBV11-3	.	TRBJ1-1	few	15	CASSPWTRGGTEAFF
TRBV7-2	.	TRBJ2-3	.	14	CASSLVGSADTQYF
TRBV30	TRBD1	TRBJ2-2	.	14	CAWSAGTVAGELFF
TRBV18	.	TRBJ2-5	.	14	CASSPSRNQETQYF
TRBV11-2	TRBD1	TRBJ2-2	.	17	CASSSNPDRFYTGELFF
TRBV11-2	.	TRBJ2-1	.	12	CASSFQRVKQFF
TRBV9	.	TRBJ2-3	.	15	CASSATGLSTDTQYF
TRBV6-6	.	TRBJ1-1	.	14	CASSTQGIGTEAFF
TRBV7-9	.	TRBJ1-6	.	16	CSSSLSIGVGNSPLHF
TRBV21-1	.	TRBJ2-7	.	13	CASSWDCVHEQYF
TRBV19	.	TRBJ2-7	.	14	CASSSQGLSHEQYF
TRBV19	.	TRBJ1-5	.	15	CASSIGAGDNQPQHF
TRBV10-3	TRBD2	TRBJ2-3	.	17	CAISEAKTSGITDTQYF
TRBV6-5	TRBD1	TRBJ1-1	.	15	CASSWTGGKNTEAFF
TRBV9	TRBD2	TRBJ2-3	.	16	CASSARLAGVTDTQYF
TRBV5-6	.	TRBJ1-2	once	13	CASSFRTSTRYTF
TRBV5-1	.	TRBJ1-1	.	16	CASSFFTQGLNTEAFF
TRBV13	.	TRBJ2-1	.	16	CASSLGHKDTFNEQFF
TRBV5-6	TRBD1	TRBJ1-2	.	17	CASSSLGGQLPNYGYTF
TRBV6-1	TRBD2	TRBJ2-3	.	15	CASSGTSGTTDTQYF
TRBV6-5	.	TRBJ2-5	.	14	CASSFSGLGETQYF
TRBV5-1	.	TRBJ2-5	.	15	CASSLAVTGGETQYF
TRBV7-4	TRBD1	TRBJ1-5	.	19	CASSPPLGGDRASNQPQHF
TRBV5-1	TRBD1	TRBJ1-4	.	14	CASSPTGVNEKLFF
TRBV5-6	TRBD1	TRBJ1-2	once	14	CASSQGQSNYGYTF
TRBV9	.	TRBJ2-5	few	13	CASSVSQGETQYF
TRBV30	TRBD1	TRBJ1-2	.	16	CAWRLLHYSTGLGYTF
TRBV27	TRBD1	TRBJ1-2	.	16	CASSARGDRGGGGYTF
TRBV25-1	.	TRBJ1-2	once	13	CASSPGKSYGYTF
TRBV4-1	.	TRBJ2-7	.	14	CASSQVQGSYEQYF
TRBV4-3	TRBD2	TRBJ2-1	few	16	CASSQARLAGNNEQFF
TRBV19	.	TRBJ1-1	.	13	CASSIDTGFEAFF
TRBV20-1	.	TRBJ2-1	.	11	CSAFHRDEQFF
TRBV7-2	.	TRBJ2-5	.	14	CASSLVVAGETQYF
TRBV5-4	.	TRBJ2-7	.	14	CASSRAPGAYEQYF
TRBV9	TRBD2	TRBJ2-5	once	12	CASSGPREGRNF
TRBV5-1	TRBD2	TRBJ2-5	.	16	CASSKGLAGSQETQYF
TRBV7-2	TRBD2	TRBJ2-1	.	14	CASSQTGTSNEQFF
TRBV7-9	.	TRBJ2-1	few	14	CASSRGQFYNEQFF
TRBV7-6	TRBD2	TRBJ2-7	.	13	CASSAGLAYEQYF
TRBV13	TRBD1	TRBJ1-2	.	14	CASSLRQGLSGYTF
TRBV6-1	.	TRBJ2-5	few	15	CASSVGQPSGETQYF
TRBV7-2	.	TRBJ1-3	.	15	CASSLNPGAGNTIYF
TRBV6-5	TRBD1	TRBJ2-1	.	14	CASSPGGSYNEQFF
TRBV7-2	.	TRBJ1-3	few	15	CASSLSFGSGNTIYF
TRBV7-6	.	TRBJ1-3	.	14	CASSLAASGNTIYF
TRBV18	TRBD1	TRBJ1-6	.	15	CASSPQGVSNSPLHF
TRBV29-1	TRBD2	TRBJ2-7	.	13	CSAVAGDYYEQYF
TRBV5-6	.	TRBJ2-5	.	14	CASSLLVGLRQEYF
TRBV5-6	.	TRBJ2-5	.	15	CASSTGPEAEETQYF